The 19 T cell receptor beta chains in this list originate from one sample, sequenced in a study of cytomegalovirus exposure and HLA in healthy donors. Sequencing was performed with immunoSEQ multiplex PCR; in TCRdb, only in-frame clones are kept and a portion is missing. The sample consists of 150,000 or so clones, around nine tenths of them appearing once. The specimen sequenced was PBMCs. Receptor source: a young man in good health and CMV-seropositive.

This rearrangement joins TRBV6-5 to TRBJ2-3; 7 bases align to TRBD2. Germline V gene data show CDR1 as MNHEY and CDR2 as SVGAGI. The length of the CDR3 is 15 residues. With 2 bases clipped from V and 2 bases from J, the junction kept 4 bases outside the gene matches. CDR3: CASSYGRAHTDTQYF. The CDR3 DNA reads as TGTGCCAGCAGTTACGGGAGGGCCCACACAGATACGCAGTATTTT.

This sequence joins TRBV10-3 and TRBJ1-5, with a weak D call TRBD1 (5 bases). With 6 bases removed from V and 7 bases from J, the gap between germline ends came to 19 bases. Germline-derived CDR1 and CDR2 are ENHRY and SYGVKD. The CDR3 has 15 residues. CDR3 loop: CAISREVGGGQPQHF. CDR3 DNA sequence: TGTGCCATCAGCAGGGAAGTAGGTGGGGGGCAGCCCCAGCATTTT.

This clone has a handful of counts. V and J are TRBV6-5 and TRBJ1-2; TRBD1 might be the D (5 bases). The ends were cut back, 0 bases at V and 4 bases at J, with 15 bases in the middle. Germline CDR1 and CDR2: MNHEY and SVGAGI. The length of the CDR3 is 16 residues. This chain's CDR3 is CASSYSAGGATYGYTF. Here the CDR3 DNA reads TGTGCCAGCAGTTACTCGGCGGGGGGAGCCACCTATGGCTACACCTTC.

This clone has just a few counts. The rearrangement joins TRBV7-2 to TRBJ1-1; the D is unclear. Deletions cut 5 bases from V and 1 base from J, with 8 bases between. Looked up from germline, CDR1 is SGHTA and CDR2 is FQGNSA. The CDR3 spans 13 residues. CDR3: CASSRRQNTEAFF. DNA for the CDR3: TGTGCCAGCAGCAGACGACAGAACACTGAAGCTTTCTTT.

This chain uses TRBV2 with TRBJ1-1; D ambiguous. V dropped 8 bases and J dropped 8 bases, with 12 bases sitting between them. Germline values: CDR1 SNHLY, CDR2 FYNNEI. The CDR3 loop spans 11 amino acids. CDR3 loop: CASYGSAEAFF. The CDR3 bases are TGTGCCAGCTACGGGTCCGCGGAAGCTTTCTTT.

This chain joins TRBV6-1 and TRBJ2-7, with 10 nucleotides matching TRBD1. CDR3 size: 15 residues. V was pared by 5 bases and J by 2 bases, with 6 bases of the junction left unmatched. Germline lookup yields CDR1 MNHNS and CDR2 SASEGT. CDR3 residues: CASSSDRGGPYEQYF. DNA for the CDR3: TGTGCCAGCAGTTCGGACAGGGGGGGTCCCTACGAGCAGTACTTC.

This clone has a handful of counts. The chain recombines TRBV11-2 with TRBJ2-7, with a weak D call TRBD2 (6 bases). The ends were cut back, 5 bases at V and 2 bases at J, with 13 bases in the middle. The CDR3 is made up of 14 amino acids. CDR1 and CDR2 from the germline V gene are SGHAT and FQNNGV. In DNA, the CDR3 is TGTGCCAGCAGCCCATGGGACTTCCCCTACGAGCAGTACTTC. Protein sequence: CASSPWDFPYEQYF.

The rearrangement joins TRBV27 to TRBJ1-2; possibly TRBD1 for D (5 bases). CDR3 size: 13 residues. From germline, CDR1 is MNHEY and CDR2 SMNVEV (reference sequence). The V end was cut by 4 bases, the J end by 6 bases, with 12 bases between. The CDR3, as DNA: TGTGCCAGCAGTTATGCAGGGAGGGATGGCTACACCTTC. Protein: CASSYAGRDGYTF.

The chain's CDR3 is CASSLGRNYEQYF. The CDR3 coding sequence is TGCGCCAGCAGCTTGGGGCGGAACTACGAGCAGTACTTC. V and J are TRBV5-1 and TRBJ2-7; D is unresolved. The CDR3 loop spans 13 amino acids. In germline, CDR1 is SGHRS, CDR2 YFSETQ. Trimming removed 0 bases at V and 3 bases at J, with 7 bases between.

The chain links TRBV29-1 to TRBJ2-1, with TRBD1 as a possible D gene (7 bases). Germline CDR1 SQVTM, CDR2 ANQGSEA. V was shortened by 5 bases and J by 9 bases, with 20 bases between the two germline ends. The CDR3 runs to 14 residues. CDR3 sequence: CSVSGGNRAGEQFF. The CDR3 DNA sequence: TGCAGCGTTTCAGGGGGGAATAGGGCGGGTGAGCAGTTCTTC.

The V gene is TRBV9, the J gene TRBJ2-2; D unresolved. CDR1 is SGDLS, CDR2 YYNGEE, per germline. The ends were cut back, 2 bases at V and 4 bases at J, with 12 bases in the middle. CDR3 length equals 15 residues. CDR3 sequence: CASSVNSEPTGELFF. CDR3 sequence (DNA): TGTGCCAGCAGCGTGAACTCCGAGCCCACCGGGGAGCTGTTTTTT.

This clone was seen a single time. The chain combines TRBV4-3 with TRBJ2-3; weak D call: TRBD1 (6 bases). Per the germline V gene, CDR1 is LGHNA and CDR2 is YSLEER. V gave up 5 bases and J gave up 0 bases, with 9 bases separating them. CDR3 length: 14 amino acids. The CDR3 loop reads CASSGRGSTDTQYF. CDR3 coding DNA: TGCGCCAGCAGCGGCAGGGGTAGCACAGATACGCAGTATTTT.

This rearrangement joins TRBV30 to TRBJ1-4; unclear D gene. Germline V gene sequence: CDR1 GTSNPN, CDR2 SVGIG (reference sequence). V was shortened by 2 bases and J by 3 bases, with 7 bases between the two germline ends. CDR3 length: 13 residues. In DNA form, the CDR3 reads TGTGCCTGGAGTCCGGGAGCTAATGAAAAACTGTTTTTT. Translated: CAWSPGANEKLFF.

CDR3: CASSQGTSGGPTDTQYF. CDR3 nucleotide sequence: TGTGCCAGCAGCCAAGGGACTAGCGGGGGGCCCACAGATACGCAGTATTTT. V gene TRBV14 combines with J gene TRBJ2-3; TRBD2 matches 14 bases. The CDR3 is 17 amino acids. Germline CDR1 SGHDN, CDR2 FVKESK. J was trimmed by 2 bases and V by 1 base; bases with no gene match: 2. The full variable domain, in which reference TRBV14 and TRBJ2-3 provide the parts outside the CDR3, is EAGVTQFPSHSVIEKGQTVTLRCDPISGHDNLYWYRRVMGKEIKFLLHFVKESKQDESGMPNNRFLAERTGGTYSTLKVQPAELEDSGVYFCASSQGTSGGPTDTQYFGPGTRLTVL.

The chain is built from TRBV18 and TRBJ2-2, with 8 positions matching TRBD1. CDR3 length: 15 residues. The germline V gene encodes CDR1 KGHSH and CDR2 LQKENI. V lost 3 bases to trimming and J lost 4 bases; unmatched junction nucleotides: 4. The CDR3 bases are TGTGCCAGCTCACCCTGGACAGGGCCCACCGGGGAGCTGTTTTTT. The encoded protein is CASSPWTGPTGELFF.

The chain has TRBV7-6 and TRBJ2-1; 12 nucleotides agree with TRBD2. The CDR3 contains 18 residues. Germline V gene data show CDR1 as SGHVS and CDR2 as FNYEAQ. Trimming removed 1 base from V and 7 bases from J; junction bases left unmatched: 11. The CDR3 protein is CASSLGTSGGPRWNEQFF. The CDR3 DNA is TGTGCCAGCAGCTTAGGAACTAGCGGGGGGCCGCGGTGGAATGAGCAGTTCTTC. The full variable domain, its missing parts supplied by reference TRBV7-6 and TRBJ2-1, is GAGVSQSPRYKVTKRGQDVALRCDPISGHVSLYWYRQALGQGPEFLTYFNYEAQQDKSGLPNDRFSAERPEGSISTLTIQRTEQRDSAMYRCASSLGTSGGPRWNEQFFGPGTRLTVL.

The rearrangement uses TRBV5-1 and TRBJ2-1; D remains ambiguous. CDR1 and CDR2 (germline): SGHRS, YFSETQ. This CDR3 is built from 14 residues. Trimming left V 2 bases short and J 0 bases short, with 6 bases between. The CDR3 here is CASSFPSSYNEQFF. The CDR3 DNA follows: TGCGCCAGCAGCTTTCCTAGCTCCTACAATGAGCAGTTCTTC.

V usage is TRBV5-1 and J usage is TRBJ2-1, with TRBD1 matching 7 bases. This CDR3 comprises 21 residues. Trimming at V came to 2 bases and at J to 0 bases, leaving 20 bases not matched to a gene. Germline-derived CDR1 and CDR2 are SGHRS and YFSETQ. The chain's CDR3 is CASSFPRQGRLGIDSYNEQFF. CDR3 coding DNA: TGCGCCAGCAGCTTTCCCCGACAGGGACGGCTGGGCATCGACTCCTACAATGAGCAGTTCTTC.

The chain has TRBV5-1 and TRBJ1-2; D is possibly TRBD1 (5 bases). Germline-derived CDR1 and CDR2 are SGHRS and YFSETQ. The CDR3 spans 14 residues. V lost 0 bases, J lost 6 bases, and 12 bases lay in between. This chain's CDR3 is CASSLAMGGDGYTF. The CDR3 DNA follows: TGCGCCAGCAGCTTGGCCATGGGGGGAGATGGCTACACCTTC.